Listed below are T cell receptor beta chains from one sample, sequenced in a study of siplizumab effects on memory and regulatory T cells. TCRdb's table, derived via immunoSEQ multiplex PCR, lists solely in-frame clones and lacks some. The sample yields around 100,000 clones, roughly 94% seen once. The sample comprised Tregs sorted from blood. These receptors came from a human donor in good health. CDR3s include the opening cysteine and the closing phenylalanine or tryptophan.

>TRBJ1-2|TRBV6-1
CASLTRGPYGYTF
>TRBJ2-7|TRBV5-1
CASSLGGSSYEQYF
>TRBJ2-4|TRBV7-9
CASSLGAKNIQYF
>TRBJ1-6|TRBV6-1
CASENDRNSPLHF
>TRBJ2-7|TRBV9
CASSVVAGLGEQYF
>TRBJ2-1|TRBV2
CASSGDTYNEQFF
>TRBJ1-2|TRBV19
CATQSPGGGVYGYTF
>TRBJ2-1|TRBV6-6
CASSYSGLARNEQFF
>TRBJ2-4|TRBV29-1
CSVLGQGDIQYF
>TRBJ2-3|TRBV7-2
CASSFHRMGRNTDTQYF
>TRBJ2-3|TRBV5-1
CASETGGRDTQYF
>TRBJ2-7|TRBV27
CASSPIGRGKWARAIYEQYF
>TRBJ2-7|TRBV9
CASSLYQTSGTPGEQYF
>TRBJ1-1|TRBV14
CASSLRRVLTEAFF
>TRBJ1-6|TRBV30
CAWARGRSNSPLHF
>TRBJ2-1|TRBV10-1
CASSGKREGEQFF
>TRBJ1-1|TRBV28
CASSPRTGVNTEAFF